Following are 20 T cell receptor beta chains from one sample sequenced in a study of blood T cells in healthy people across ages. Primed by a sample-barcoded 5' primer and a J-beta primer mix, a second PCR proceeded for 7 to 11 cycles. TCRdb called the 5' RACE reads again in MiXCR, with one record for every CDR3 protein. This table has approximately 700,000 distinct CDR3 sequences, 32% appearing once. The sample was blood. The receptors shown here come from a woman of 80 years or more in good health.

This clonotype turned up a few times. The V call is TRBV20-1, the J call TRBJ2-2, with D possibly called TRBD1 or TRBD2 (5 bases each). Germline V gene sequence: CDR1 DFQATT, CDR2 SNEGSKA (reference sequence). The CDR3 loop spans 14 amino acids. Trimming removed 0 bases from V and 13 bases from J, with 18 bases in between. CDR3 coding DNA: TGCAGTGCTAGAGATCGGGGCGTGCAACGGGGGCTGTTTTTT. Its protein is CSARDRGVQRGLFF.

This chain joins TRBV20-1 and TRBJ2-1; 8 bases line up with TRBD2. Germline CDR1 is DFQATT and CDR2 is SNEGSKA (reference sequence). The CDR3 spans 13 residues. With 5 bases clipped from V and 6 bases from J, the junction kept 6 bases outside the gene matches. The CDR3 spells CSAHQTSANEQFF. As DNA, the CDR3 is TGCAGTGCTCACCAGACTAGCGCCAATGAGCAGTTCTTC.

This clonotype has at least ten counts. In DNA form, the CDR3 reads TGTGCCAGCAGCTCCGGGACTAGAGTGCAGTACTTC. Protein: CASSSGTRVQYF. The chain uses TRBV7-9 and TRBJ2-7; the match to TRBD2 covers 8 bases. The CDR3 totals 12 residues. Germline-derived CDR1 and CDR2 are SEHNR and FQNEAQ (reference sequence). The trim removed 4 bases at V and 9 bases at J, leaving 5 bases unmatched.

The sample holds a few counts of this clonotype. The chain carries TRBV6-1 and TRBJ1-2, with TRBD1 matching 9 bases. Germline-derived CDR1 and CDR2 are MNHNS and SASEGT. The length of the CDR3 is 14 residues. V lost 4 bases to trimming and J lost 7 bases; unmatched junction nucleotides: 7. In DNA, the CDR3 is TGTGCCAGCAGTGTGAACCGGGACAGGGCTGGCTACACCTTC. Its protein product is CASSVNRDRAGYTF.

The V gene is TRBV7-9, the J gene TRBJ2-1; D might be TRBD1 (6 bases). CDR1 and CDR2 from the germline V gene are SEHNR and FQNEAQ (reference sequence). The V end was cut by 3 bases, the J end by 7 bases, with 13 bases between. The CDR3 length is 14 residues. The CDR3 region has the DNA TGTGCCAGCAGCTTCGCACAGGGCAGGAATGAGCAGTTCTTC. This gives the protein CASSFAQGRNEQFF.

This clonotype has just a few counts. Being one base from a much bigger clone, this may be a read error. The chain carries TRBV12-3 or TRBV12-4 and TRBJ2-5, with D maybe TRBD2 (5 bases). The CDR3 covers 15 residues. Trimming took off 1 base at V and 4 bases at J, with 13 bases between the two ends. The CDR3 sequence is CASSLVLVARETQYF. The CDR3 DNA is TGTGCCAGCAGTTTAGTACTAGTGGCTCGAGAGACCCAGTACTTC.

The chain employs TRBV5-1 and TRBJ2-5, with 8 bases fitting TRBD1. J gave up 5 bases and V 2 bases, and 5 bases lay outside the gene matches. This CDR3 is built from 14 residues. The germline V gene encodes CDR1 SGHRS and CDR2 YFSETQ. The CDR3: CASSFPGGAETQYF. The CDR3 DNA follows: TGCGCCAGCAGCTTCCCAGGGGGCGCGGAGACCCAGTACTTC. The whole variable domain, remainder taken from reference TRBV5-1 and TRBJ2-5, is KAGVTQTPRYLIKTRGQQVTLSCSPISGHRSVSWYQQTPGQGLQFLFEYFSETQRNKGNFPGRFSGRQFSNSRSEMNVSTLELGDSALYLCASSFPGGAETQYFGPGTRLLVL.

J is TRBJ2-1 and V is TRBV19; D might be TRBD1 (6 bases). V dropped 5 bases and J dropped 1 base, with 18 bases sitting between them. Germline values: CDR1 LNHDA, CDR2 SQIVND (reference sequence). This CDR3 has 17 residues. The CDR3 protein is CASSPSPGALSYNEQFF. The DNA of the CDR3 is TGTGCCAGTAGTCCCTCCCCAGGGGCCCTATCCTACAATGAGCAGTTCTTC.

This clonotype was counted many times. The CDR3 loop is CASSLAGNREDYGYTF. The CDR3 DNA reads TGTGCCAGCAGCTTAGCGGGAAACAGGGAGGACTATGGCTACACCTTC. The chain joins TRBV7-9 to TRBJ1-2; a possible D gene is TRBD1 (6 bases). Per germline, CDR1 SEHNR and CDR2 FQNEAQ (reference sequence). The CDR3 contains 16 residues. Trimming left V 0 bases short and J 3 bases short, with 14 bases between.

This clonotype was recorded a few times. The genes are TRBV10-3 and TRBJ1-2; D unresolved. CDR1 is ENHRY and CDR2 is SYGVKD in the germline V gene. Trimming took off 6 bases at V and 3 bases at J, with 20 bases between the two ends. The CDR3 runs to 16 residues. The CDR3 spells CAISPSKPAGDYGYTF. The CDR3 DNA reads as TGTGCCATCAGCCCGAGCAAGCCCGCCGGGGACTATGGCTACACCTTC.

This clonotype was detected ten times or more. The V call is TRBV20-1, the J call TRBJ2-7, with 9 bases aligning to TRBD1. The CDR3 is 15 amino acids. From germline, CDR1 is DFQATT and CDR2 SNEGSKA (reference sequence). Trimming removed 3 bases from V and 5 bases from J; junction bases left unmatched: 11. The CDR3 sequence: CSASSPGTGIHEQYF. CDR3 nucleotide sequence: TGCAGTGCTAGCTCCCCCGGGACAGGGATCCACGAGCAGTACTTC.

This clonotype came up many times. This chain connects TRBV20-1 to TRBJ2-5; D gene uncertain. V shed 0 bases and J shed 3 bases, with 14 bases lying between them. The CDR3 has 15 amino acids. Germline V gene lookup returns CDR1 DFQATT and CDR2 SNEGSKA (reference sequence). The DNA of the CDR3 is TGCAGTGCTAGAGATCTCGTTAAAGTAGAAGAGACCCAGTACTTC. Its protein product is CSARDLVKVEETQYF.

This clonotype was recorded many times. As DNA, the CDR3 is TGTGCCAGCAGCTTAAACGGAGTTGACGATCAGTACTTC. Translated: CASSLNGVDDQYF. The chain combines TRBV13 with TRBJ2-4; D not resolved. Germline lookup yields CDR1 PRHDT and CDR2 FYEKMQ (reference sequence). The germline V and J ends were trimmed by 2 bases and 12 bases, with 14 bases remaining between them. This CDR3 comprises 13 residues.

This clonotype has at least ten counts. The V gene is TRBV7-2, the J gene TRBJ2-4; TRBD1 agrees at 10 bases. Trimming removed 4 bases from V and 8 bases from J; junction bases left unmatched: 5. Per germline, CDR1 SGHTA and CDR2 FQGNSA. CDR3 length: 14 amino acids. CDR3 residues: CASSSTGGADIQYF. CDR3 DNA: TGTGCCAGCAGCTCGACAGGGGGCGCGGACATTCAGTACTTC.

This clonotype appeared many times. This sequence joins TRBV27 and TRBJ2-1; tentatively, D is TRBD2 (6 bases). The germline gives CDR1 MNHEY, CDR2 SMNVEV (reference sequence). This CDR3 has 12 residues. The V and J ends lost 8 bases and 4 bases respectively, with 9 bases between them. The CDR3 sequence: CASGLQYNEQFF. The CDR3 DNA follows: TGTGCCAGCGGACTACAGTACAATGAGCAGTTCTTC.

A note on this clonotype: Relative to the germline gene, one junction end is altered; a read error may explain this. The chain carries TRBV28 and TRBJ2-7; TRBD1 or TRBD2 may be the D gene (6 bases each). The V gene's germline CDR1 is MDHEN and CDR2 SYDVKM. The CDR3 has 15 residues. CDR3 protein: CASSLGGQGGYKQYF. The CDR3 DNA reads as TGTGCCAGCAGTTTAGGGGGGCAGGGAGGCTACAAGCAGTACTTC.

This clonotype appeared many times. The CDR3 here is CASSPSTNEQFF. Written as DNA, the CDR3 is TGTGCCAGCAGTCCTAGCACCAATGAGCAGTTCTTC. V gene TRBV27 combines with J gene TRBJ2-1, with D possibly matching TRBD2 (5 bases). CDR1 is MNHEY, CDR2 SMNVEV, per germline (reference sequence). The CDR3 spans 12 residues. V was clipped by 5 bases and J by 6 bases, with 8 bases between them.

In its sample, this clonotype was seen many times. The genes are TRBV12-3 or TRBV12-4 and TRBJ1-4, with 7 positions matching TRBD1. The CDR3 runs 14 residues. Trimming took 6 bases from V and 6 from J; bases not matched to a gene: 7. The CDR3 DNA is TGTGCCAGCAGCTCCGACAGGGAGTATGAAAAACTGTTTTTT. Translation gives CASSSDREYEKLFF.

This clonotype was picked up a small number of times. The chain uses TRBV20-1 and TRBJ2-3; tentative D call: TRBD1 (6 bases). The CDR3 covers 13 residues. The V gene's germline CDR1 is DFQATT and CDR2 SNEGSKA (reference sequence). The CDR3 here is CSKTTGSTDTQYF. CDR3 DNA: TGCAGCAAGACCACAGGGTCCACAGATACGCAGTATTTT.

This clonotype was seen ten or more times. V is TRBV7-2 and J is TRBJ2-4; 8 bases are a match to TRBD2. J lost 6 bases, V lost 5 bases, and 6 bases had no gene match. Germline V lookup: CDR1 SGHTA, CDR2 FQGNSA. The CDR3 contains 14 residues. The CDR3: CASSDRAGGNIQYF. CDR3 coding DNA: TGTGCCAGCAGCGATCGGGCGGGGGGAAACATTCAGTACTTC.